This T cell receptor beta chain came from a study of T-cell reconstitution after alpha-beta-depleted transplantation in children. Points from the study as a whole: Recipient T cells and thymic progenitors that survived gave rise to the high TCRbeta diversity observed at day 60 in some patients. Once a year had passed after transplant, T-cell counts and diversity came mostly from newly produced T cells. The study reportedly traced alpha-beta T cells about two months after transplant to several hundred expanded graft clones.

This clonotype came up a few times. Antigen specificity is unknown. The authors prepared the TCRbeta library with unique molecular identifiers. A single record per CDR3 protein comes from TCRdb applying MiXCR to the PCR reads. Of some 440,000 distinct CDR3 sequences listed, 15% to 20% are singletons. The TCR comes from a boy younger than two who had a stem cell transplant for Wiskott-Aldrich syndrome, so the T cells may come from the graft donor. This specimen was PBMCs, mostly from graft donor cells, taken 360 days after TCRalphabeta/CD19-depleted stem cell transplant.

DNA of the CDR3: TGCAGTGCTAGAGTGGACAGCAATGAGCAGTTCTTC. It codes for CSARVDSNEQFF. This chain joins TRBV20-1 and TRBJ2-1; TRBD1 is a possible D gene (6 bases). Germline V gene sequence: CDR1 DFQATT, CDR2 SNEGSKA (reference sequence). This CDR3 spans 12 amino acids. The V and J ends lost 1 base and 6 bases respectively, with 7 bases between them.